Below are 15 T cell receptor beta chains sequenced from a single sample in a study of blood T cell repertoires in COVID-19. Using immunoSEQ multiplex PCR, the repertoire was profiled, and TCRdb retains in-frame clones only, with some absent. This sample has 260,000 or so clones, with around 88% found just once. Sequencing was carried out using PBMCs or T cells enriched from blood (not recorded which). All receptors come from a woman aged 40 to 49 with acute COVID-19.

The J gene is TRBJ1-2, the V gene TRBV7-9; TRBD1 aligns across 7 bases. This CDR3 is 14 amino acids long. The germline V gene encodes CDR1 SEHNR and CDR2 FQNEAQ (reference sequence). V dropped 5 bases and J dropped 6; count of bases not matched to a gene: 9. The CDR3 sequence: CASSGRQGGNGYTF. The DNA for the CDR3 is TGTGCCAGCAGCGGTCGACAGGGCGGTAATGGCTACACCTTC. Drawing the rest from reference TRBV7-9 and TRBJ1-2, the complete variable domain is DTGVSQNPRHKITKRGQNVTFRCDPISEHNRLYWYRQTLGQGPEFLTYFQNEAQLEKSRLLSDRFSAERPKGSFSTLEIQRTEQGDSAMYLCASSGRQGGNGYTFGSGTRLTVV.

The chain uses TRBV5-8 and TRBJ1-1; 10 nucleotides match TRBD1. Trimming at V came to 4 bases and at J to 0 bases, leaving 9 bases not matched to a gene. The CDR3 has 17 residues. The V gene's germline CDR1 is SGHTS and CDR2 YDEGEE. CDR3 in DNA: TGTGCCAGCAGCCCCGGACAGGGGGTCACCTTGAACACTGAAGCTTTCTTT. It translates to CASSPGQGVTLNTEAFF.

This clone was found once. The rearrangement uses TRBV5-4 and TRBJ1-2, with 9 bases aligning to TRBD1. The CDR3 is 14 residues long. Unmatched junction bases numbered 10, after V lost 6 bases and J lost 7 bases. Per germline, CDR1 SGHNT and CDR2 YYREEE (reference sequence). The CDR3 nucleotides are TGTGCCAGCAACCCGACAGGGGGGTTTGGTGGCTACACCTTC. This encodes CASNPTGGFGGYTF. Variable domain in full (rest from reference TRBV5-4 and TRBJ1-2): ETGVTQSPTHLIKTRGQQVTLRCSSQSGHNTVSWYQQALGQGPQFIFQYYREEENGRGNFPPRFSGLQFPNYSSELNVNALELDDSALYLCASNPTGGFGGYTFGSGTRLTVV.

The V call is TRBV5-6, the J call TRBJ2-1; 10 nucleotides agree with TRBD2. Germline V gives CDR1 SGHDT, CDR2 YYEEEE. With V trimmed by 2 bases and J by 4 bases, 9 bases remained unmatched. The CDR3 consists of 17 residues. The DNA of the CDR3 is TGTGCCAGCAGCTTTTTTTACGGGACTAGCGTATACAATGAGCAGTTCTTC. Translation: CASSFFYGTSVYNEQFF.

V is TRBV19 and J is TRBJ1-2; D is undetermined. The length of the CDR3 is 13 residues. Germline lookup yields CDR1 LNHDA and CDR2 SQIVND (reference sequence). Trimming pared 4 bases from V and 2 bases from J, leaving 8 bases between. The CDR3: CASSRTSNYGYTF. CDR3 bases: TGTGCCAGTAGTAGAACATCCAACTATGGCTACACCTTC.

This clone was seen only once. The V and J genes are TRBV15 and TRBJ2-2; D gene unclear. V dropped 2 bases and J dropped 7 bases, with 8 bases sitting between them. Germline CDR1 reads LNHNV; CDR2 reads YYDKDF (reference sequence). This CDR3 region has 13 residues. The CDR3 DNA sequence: TGTGCCACCAGCAGAAAATCCTACGGGGAGCTGTTTTTT. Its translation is CATSRKSYGELFF.

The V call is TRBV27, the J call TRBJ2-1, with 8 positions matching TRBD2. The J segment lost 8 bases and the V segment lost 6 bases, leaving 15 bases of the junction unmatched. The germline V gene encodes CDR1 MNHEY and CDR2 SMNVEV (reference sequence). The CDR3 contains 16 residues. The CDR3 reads CASSPGAGESIYEQFF. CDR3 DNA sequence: TGTGCCAGCAGCCCTGGAGCGGGAGAAAGTATCTATGAGCAGTTCTTC.

The CDR3 here is CASRQVRGYTF. CDR3 DNA: TGTGCCAGCAGGCAGGTCAGAGGCTACACCTTC. The J gene is TRBJ1-2, the V gene TRBV2; D not certain. The CDR3 length is 11 residues. Germline V gene sequence: CDR1 SNHLY, CDR2 FYNNEI. Trimming pared 6 bases from V and 8 bases from J, leaving 10 bases between.

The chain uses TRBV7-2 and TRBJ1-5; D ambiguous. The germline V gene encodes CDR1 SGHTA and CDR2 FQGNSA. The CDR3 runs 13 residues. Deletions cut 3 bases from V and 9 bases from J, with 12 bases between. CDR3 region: CASSFGDRRPQHF. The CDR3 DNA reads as TGTGCCAGCAGCTTCGGAGACCGGAGGCCCCAGCATTTT.

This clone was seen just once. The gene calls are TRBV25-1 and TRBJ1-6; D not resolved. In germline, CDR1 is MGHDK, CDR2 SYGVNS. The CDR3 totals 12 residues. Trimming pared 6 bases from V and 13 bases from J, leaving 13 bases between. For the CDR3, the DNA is TGTGCCAGCAGGACTCCCGAGGGCCCCCTCCACTTT. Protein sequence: CASRTPEGPLHF.

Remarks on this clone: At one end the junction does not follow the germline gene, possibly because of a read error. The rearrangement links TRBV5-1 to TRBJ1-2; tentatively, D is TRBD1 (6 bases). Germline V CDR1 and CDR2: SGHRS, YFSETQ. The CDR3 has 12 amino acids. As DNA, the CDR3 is TGCGCCAGCAGCGTATCAGGGGAGAGCAACCGTTTC. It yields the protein CASSVSGESNRF.

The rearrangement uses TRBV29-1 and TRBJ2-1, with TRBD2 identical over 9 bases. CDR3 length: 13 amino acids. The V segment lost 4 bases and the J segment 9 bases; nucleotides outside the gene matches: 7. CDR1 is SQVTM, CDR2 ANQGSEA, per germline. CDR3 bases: TGCAGCGTTGTTTTAGCGGGAGTGGGTGAGCAGTTCTTC. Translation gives CSVVLAGVGEQFF.

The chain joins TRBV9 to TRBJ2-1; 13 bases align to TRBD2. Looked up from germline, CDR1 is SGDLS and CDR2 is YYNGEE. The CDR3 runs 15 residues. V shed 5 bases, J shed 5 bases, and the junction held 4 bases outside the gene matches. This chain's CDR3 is CASSPGTSGNNEQFF. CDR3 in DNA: TGTGCCAGCAGTCCCGGGACTAGCGGGAACAATGAGCAGTTCTTC.

CDR3 sequence: CASSTKAGYLINEQFF. The CDR3 DNA sequence: TGTGCCAGTAGTACTAAAGCGGGGTACTTGATCAATGAGCAGTTCTTC. The chain joins TRBV19 to TRBJ2-1, with TRBD2 matching over 7 bases. The J segment lost 6 bases and the V segment lost 4 bases, leaving 12 bases of the junction unmatched. Germline V gene lookup returns CDR1 LNHDA and CDR2 SQIVND (reference sequence). This CDR3 is built from 16 residues.

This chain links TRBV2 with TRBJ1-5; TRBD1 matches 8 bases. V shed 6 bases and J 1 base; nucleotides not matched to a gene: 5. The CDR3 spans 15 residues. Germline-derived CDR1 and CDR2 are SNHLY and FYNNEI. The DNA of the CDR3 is TGTGCCAGCAGCGACAGGGGTCGAAGCAATCAGCCCCAGCATTTT. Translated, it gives CASSDRGRSNQPQHF.